This T cell receptor (beta chain) was recovered during a study of T cell repertoires in cytomegalovirus infection. Study-wide context: Public TCR beta signatures were indicative of both CMV infection and a matching HLA type. Broader study findings: CMV-specific HLA-C-restricted TCR beta clonotypes dominated the ex vivo response.

Deletions cut 4 bases from V and 1 base from J, with 4 bases between. This CDR3 has 12 amino acids. The V gene's germline CDR1 is LNHDA and CDR2 SQIVND (reference sequence). TCRdb re-derived calls from the reads in MiXCR, one entry per CDR3 protein. Here the sample spans about 34,000 distinct CDR3 sequences, about 50% being singletons. This clonotype was found many times. The antigen is undetermined. This sequence joins TRBV19 and TRBJ2-5; D gene ambiguous. The source of this sequence is a human donor in good health (CMV status not recorded). Some clones in this sample may be carry-over from other donors' samples. The specimen comprised CD8+ T cells from cultured PBMCs, sampled from culture after CMV antigen stimulation. For the CDR3, the DNA is TGTGCCAGTAGTAGGGGCCAAGAGACCCAGTACTTC. The encoded protein is CASSRGQETQYF.